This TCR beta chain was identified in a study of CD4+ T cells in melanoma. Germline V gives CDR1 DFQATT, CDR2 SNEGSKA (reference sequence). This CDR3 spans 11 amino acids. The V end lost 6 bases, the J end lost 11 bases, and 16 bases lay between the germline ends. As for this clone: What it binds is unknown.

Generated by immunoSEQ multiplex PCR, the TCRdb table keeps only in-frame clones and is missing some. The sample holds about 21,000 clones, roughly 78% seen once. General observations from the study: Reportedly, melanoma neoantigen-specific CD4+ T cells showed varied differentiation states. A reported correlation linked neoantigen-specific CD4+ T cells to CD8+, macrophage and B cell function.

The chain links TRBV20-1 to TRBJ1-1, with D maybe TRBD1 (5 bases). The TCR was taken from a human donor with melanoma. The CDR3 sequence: CSAGTAVGAFF. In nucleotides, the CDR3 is TGCAGTGCCGGGACCGCGGTCGGGGCTTTCTTT.